The text below deals with one TCR beta chain. The antigen is not known. Random hexamers were used to reverse transcribe roughly 0.45 to 1 ug of RNA. Multiplex PCR with immunoSEQ amplified the TCR beta CDR3 across 54 Vbeta and 13 Jbeta. One entry per CDR3 protein, called by TCRdb with MiXCR from the immunoSEQ multiplex PCR reads. Among around 140,000 distinct CDR3 sequences listed, roughly 94% were seen once. This entry comes from a study of CD8 T cells in Susac syndrome. Negative magnetic isolation gave CD8+ and CD4+ cells; FACS enriched CD8+ TEMRA. The V end lost 3 bases, the J end lost 1 base, and 10 bases lay between the germline ends. This CDR3 has 16 residues. CDR1 and CDR2 (germline): LGHNA, YNFKEQ. Study results and caveats: The TCR sequencing and HLA analysis in the study involved a relatively small number of individuals, as the study acknowledged.

J is TRBJ2-6 and V is TRBV4-2; maybe TRBD1 (5 bases). The TCR sequence derives from a human donor in good health. Material for sequencing was CD4+ T cells from PBMCs. For the CDR3, the DNA is TGTGCCAGCAGCCAGGGGCTGGAGTCTGGGGCCAACGTCCTGACTTTC. As protein: CASSQGLESGANVLTF.